This TCR beta chain was observed in a study of cytomegalovirus exposure and HLA in healthy donors. Study-wide points: The classifier was said to identify cytomegalovirus status with high specificity and sensitivity.

13 Jbeta primers and 60 Vbeta primers were used for the PCR. TCRdb's table, derived via immunoSEQ multiplex PCR, lists solely in-frame clones and lacks some. The clone table shows 95,000 to 150,000 clones, with the ten largest holding approximately 2.6%. The V and J ends lost 1 base and 9 bases, in that order; junction bases with no gene match: 4. Germline CDR1 reads SQVTM; CDR2 reads ANQGSEA. The CDR3 consists of 13 residues. About this clone: Its antigen is currently unknown.

The sequenced sample was PBMCs. The receptor was derived from a man younger than 45 in good health and CMV-seronegative. V usage is TRBV29-1 and J usage is TRBJ2-4; 9 bases match TRBD2. CDR3 protein: CSVEGAGGVIQYF. CDR3 nucleotides: TGCAGCGTTGAAGGGGCGGGAGGGGTCATTCAGTACTTC. The whole variable domain, filled in from reference TRBV29-1 and TRBJ2-4, reads SAVISQKPSRDICQRGTSLTIQCQVDSQVTMMFWYRQQPGQSLTLIATANQGSEATYESGFVIDKFPISRPNLTFSTLTVSNMSPEDSSIYLCSVEGAGGVIQYFGAGTRLSVL.